This is a list of T cell receptor beta chains from one sample in a study of regulatory T cells in long-lasting Graves disease. A single record per CDR3 protein comes from TCRdb applying MiXCR to the multiplex PCR reads. The sample shows 250,000 or so distinct CDR3 sequences, more than 15% of them seen only once. The sample was also linked to a second study, of T cells in Graves' hyperthyroidism and ophthalmopathy.

The sample was peripheral blood mononuclear cells (PBMCs), taken at new diagnosis, from a patient treated with antithyroid drugs. The source of these receptors is a woman between 25 and 40 years old with Graves disease. CDR3s include the opening cysteine and the closing phenylalanine or tryptophan. D genes are given only for firm matches. For some rows the clone size is stated as once, few or many, or as a class when expanded; others skip it.

v_gene: TRBV7-9; abundance: many; j_gene: TRBJ2-3; d_gene: TRBD1; CDR3nt: TGTGCCAGCAGACCTCGGGACAGCCTTCTCACAGATACGCAGTATTTT; CDR3aa: CASRPRDSLLTDTQYF
v_gene: TRBV7-2; abundance: .; j_gene: TRBJ2-5; d_gene: TRBD2; CDR3nt: TGTGCCAGCAGCCTACGCGGACTAGCGGGAGAGACCCAGTACTTC; CDR3aa: CASSLRGLAGETQYF
v_gene: TRBV11-2; abundance: many; j_gene: TRBJ2-6; d_gene: .; CDR3nt: TGTGCCAGCAGCACACACAGACGAGACAGAATTGACTCTGGGGCCAACGTCCTGACTTTC; CDR3aa: CASSTHRRDRIDSGANVLTF
v_gene: TRBV18; abundance: .; j_gene: TRBJ1-1; d_gene: TRBD1; CDR3nt: TGTGCCAGCTCCAACGTCTTCGGACAGGGCACTGAAGCTTTCTTT; CDR3aa: CASSNVFGQGTEAFF
v_gene: TRBV6-1; abundance: many; j_gene: TRBJ2-2; d_gene: .; CDR3nt: TGTGCCAGCAGTCCAGGGATGAACACCGGGGAGCTGTTTTTT; CDR3aa: CASSPGMNTGELFF
v_gene: TRBV11-3; abundance: many; j_gene: TRBJ2-1; d_gene: .; CDR3nt: TGTGCCAGCAGCCCCGGCCGGGGCCTGGAACGTGAGCAGTTCTTC; CDR3aa: CASSPGRGLEREQFF
v_gene: TRBV20-1; abundance: .; j_gene: TRBJ2-3; d_gene: TRBD2; CDR3nt: TGCAGTGCTAGCGGGGGGGCCAAAGATACGCAGTATTTT; CDR3aa: CSASGGAKDTQYF
v_gene: TRBV20-1; abundance: few; j_gene: TRBJ2-3; d_gene: TRBD2; CDR3nt: TGCAGTGCTAACAGTCATAGCGGGGGGTCAGATACGCAGTATTTT; CDR3aa: CSANSHSGGSDTQYF
v_gene: TRBV4-1; abundance: many; j_gene: TRBJ1-1; d_gene: .; CDR3nt: TGCGCCAGCAGCCAAGACGGGGATAAAGCTTTCTTT; CDR3aa: CASSQDGDKAFF
v_gene: TRBV12-3/TRBV12-4; abundance: many; j_gene: TRBJ2-3; d_gene: .; CDR3nt: TGTGCCAGCAAGGTTGGGGTCACAGATACGCAGTATTTT; CDR3aa: CASKVGVTDTQYF
v_gene: TRBV20-1; abundance: many; j_gene: TRBJ2-3; d_gene: TRBD2; CDR3nt: TGCAGTGCTTATACTAGCGGGGCGGATACGCAGTATTTT; CDR3aa: CSAYTSGADTQYF
v_gene: TRBV2; abundance: many; j_gene: TRBJ2-7; d_gene: TRBD1; CDR3nt: TGTGCCAGTGGACAGGCCCTCCGCCACGAGCAGTACTTC; CDR3aa: CASGQALRHEQYF
v_gene: TRBV6-1; abundance: many; j_gene: TRBJ2-7; d_gene: .; CDR3nt: TGTGCCAGCAGTGACCCCCCTATCTACGAGCAGTACTTC; CDR3aa: CASSDPPIYEQYF
v_gene: TRBV7-9; abundance: .; j_gene: TRBJ2-2; d_gene: .; CDR3nt: TGTGCCAGCAGGGAGCGGGTCACCGGGGAGCTGTTTTTT; CDR3aa: CASRERVTGELFF
v_gene: TRBV6-1; abundance: .; j_gene: TRBJ1-1; d_gene: .; CDR3nt: TGTGCCAGCAGTGAGGGAAGGGCTTTCTTT; CDR3aa: CASSEGRAFF
v_gene: TRBV5-4; abundance: .; j_gene: TRBJ2-2; d_gene: TRBD2; CDR3nt: TGTGCCAGCAGCTTGGGTAGCGGGGGGGCCCCCGGGGAGCTGTTTTTT; CDR3aa: CASSLGSGGAPGELFF
v_gene: TRBV20-1; abundance: many; j_gene: TRBJ2-7; d_gene: .; CDR3nt: TGCAGTGCCCCGAGGACAGAAACCCCCTACGAGCAGTACTTC; CDR3aa: CSAPRTETPYEQYF
v_gene: TRBV20-1; abundance: many; j_gene: TRBJ1-1; d_gene: .; CDR3nt: TGCAGTGCCACCGGGGTGGAGAACACTGAAGCTTTCTTT; CDR3aa: CSATGVENTEAFF
v_gene: TRBV4-1; abundance: many; j_gene: TRBJ2-5; d_gene: .; CDR3nt: TGCGCCAGCAGCCAAGATTGGGCTGACCAAGAGACCCAGTACTTC; CDR3aa: CASSQDWADQETQYF
v_gene: TRBV6-6; abundance: .; j_gene: TRBJ1-1; d_gene: .; CDR3nt: TGTGCCAGCAGTTACTCGGAAGCGGAAGCTTTCTTT; CDR3aa: CASSYSEAEAFF
v_gene: TRBV6-1; abundance: .; j_gene: TRBJ1-1; d_gene: .; CDR3nt: TGTAAATCGGGTACGCACCCAACCGCTGAAGCTTTCTTT; CDR3aa: CKSGTHPTAEAFF
v_gene: TRBV7-2; abundance: many; j_gene: TRBJ1-5; d_gene: TRBD1; CDR3nt: TGTGCCAGCAGCTTAGGTACAGGGGTCAATCAGCCCCAGCATTTT; CDR3aa: CASSLGTGVNQPQHF
v_gene: TRBV12-3/TRBV12-4; abundance: many; j_gene: TRBJ1-6; d_gene: TRBD1; CDR3nt: TGTGCCAGCAGTCTCAGGGGGGGCAATTCACCCCTCCACTTT; CDR3aa: CASSLRGGNSPLHF
v_gene: TRBV5-1; abundance: many; j_gene: TRBJ1-2; d_gene: .; CDR3nt: TGCGCCAGCAGCTTCGCCGGGTCCCAAAATGGCTACACCTTC; CDR3aa: CASSFAGSQNGYTF